This is a list of T cell receptor beta chains from one sample in a study of T cell responses to AZD1222 COVID-19 vaccine. Assay used: immunoSEQ multiplex PCR; TCRdb lists only in-frame clones, some missing. The profile covers 120,000 or so clones, with 90% appearing a single time and approximately 7.5% taken by the ten largest. This material consisted of peripheral blood, taken on day 0 of AZD1222 vaccination. The source is an adult in good health. Each CDR3 is given with its conserved first and last residue. A D gene is named only where the DNA matches it firmly. Size tells how often a clone was seen (once, few, many) or the class of an expanded clone, and some rows leave it out.

D: -
size: -
length: 13
V: TRBV7-3
J: TRBJ2-3
CDR3: CASSFYYTDTQYF
DNA: TGTGCCAGCAGCTTCTACTACACAGATACGCAGTATTTT

D: -
size: -
length: 16
V: TRBV15
J: TRBJ1-1
CDR3: CATSRDGGPMNTEAFF
DNA: TGTGCCACCAGCAGAGATGGCGGGCCGATGAACACTGAAGCTTTCTTT

D: -
size: -
length: 14
V: TRBV27
J: TRBJ1-1
CDR3: CASSPYRDSLEAFF
DNA: TGTGCCAGCAGTCCCTACAGGGACTCTCTTGAAGCTTTCTTT

D: -
size: -
length: 15
V: TRBV28
J: TRBJ2-1
CDR3: CASSLNRNGYNEQFF
DNA: TGTGCCAGCAGTTTAAATAGAAACGGTTACAATGAGCAGTTCTTC

D: TRBD1
size: -
length: 14
V: TRBV27
J: TRBJ1-1
CDR3: CASSGGRTGSKAFF
DNA: TGTGCCAGCAGTGGTGGACGGACAGGATCTAAAGCTTTCTTT

D: TRBD1
size: -
length: 16
V: TRBV7-6
J: TRBJ2-5
CDR3: CASSLTSGGFYETQYF
DNA: TGTGCCAGCAGCTTAACGTCAGGGGGCTTTTATGAGACCCAGTACTTC

D: -
size: -
length: 14
V: TRBV2
J: TRBJ2-3
CDR3: CASRLSLGPDTQYF
DNA: TGTGCCAGCAGGCTCTCTCTTGGGCCAGATACGCAGTATTTT

D: -
size: -
length: 14
V: TRBV18
J: TRBJ1-2
CDR3: CASSPGPVEYGYTF
DNA: TGTGCCAGCTCTCCGGGACCAGTGGAATATGGCTACACCTTC

D: -
size: -
length: 11
V: TRBV12-5
J: TRBJ2-1
CDR3: CASGLNNEQFF
DNA: TGTGCTAGTGGTTTAAACAATGAGCAGTTCTTC

D: -
size: few
length: 14
V: TRBV5-4
J: TRBJ2-3
CDR3: CASSPGFSSGTQYF
DNA: TGTGCCAGCAGTCCTGGCTTCAGCAGCGGTACGCAGTATTTT

D: -
size: -
length: 13
V: TRBV3-1/TRBV3-2
J: TRBJ1-1
CDR3: CASSQEGGGLAFF
DNA: TGTGCCAGCAGCCAAGAAGGGGGGGGTTTGGCTTTCTTT

D: TRBD2
size: -
length: 17
V: TRBV5-1
J: TRBJ2-3
CDR3: CASSLGALAGSTDTQYF
DNA: TGCGCCAGCAGCTTGGGGGCCCTAGCGGGTAGCACAGATACGCAGTATTTT

D: -
size: -
length: 14
V: TRBV3-1/TRBV3-2
J: TRBJ1-1
CDR3: CASSQAGPNTEAFF
DNA: TGTGCCAGCAGCCAAGCTGGGCCGAACACTGAAGCTTTCTTT

D: TRBD2
size: -
length: 14
V: TRBV27
J: TRBJ2-3
CDR3: CASSLREPTDTQYF
DNA: TGTGCCAGCAGTCTGCGGGAGCCCACAGATACGCAGTATTTT

D: -
size: -
length: 15
V: TRBV18
J: TRBJ1-4
CDR3: CASSQQTALNEKLFF
DNA: TGTGCCAGCTCACAGCAGACAGCGCTTAATGAAAAACTGTTTTTT

D: -
size: -
length: 13
V: TRBV12-3/TRBV12-4
J: TRBJ1-1
CDR3: CASSITSGGQAFF
DNA: TGTGCCAGCAGTATTACTAGTGGGGGGCAAGCTTTCTTT

D: -
size: -
length: 14
V: TRBV7-2
J: TRBJ2-3
CDR3: CASSLMLSTDTQYF
DNA: TGTGCCAGCAGCTTAATGCTGAGCACAGATACGCAGTATTTT

D: -
size: -
length: 14
V: TRBV11-3
J: TRBJ2-3
CDR3: CASSFSGSTDTQYF
DNA: TGTGCCAGCAGCTTTAGCGGTAGCACAGATACGCAGTATTTT

D: -
size: -
length: 15
V: TRBV18
J: TRBJ1-5
CDR3: CASSPGTASNQPQHF
DNA: TGTGCCAGCTCACCCGGGACGGCGAGCAATCAGCCCCAGCATTTT

D: -
size: -
length: 12
V: TRBV11-3
J: TRBJ2-1
CDR3: CASSLNGYEQFF
DNA: TGTGCCAGCAGCCTTAACGGGTATGAGCAGTTCTTC

D: -
size: -
length: 18
V: TRBV28
J: TRBJ1-5
CDR3: CASSPGRGNSGYNQPQHF
DNA: TGTGCCAGCAGTCCAGGGAGAGGGAATTCGGGCTACAATCAGCCCCAGCATTTT

D: TRBD2
size: -
length: 12
V: TRBV12-3/TRBV12-4
J: TRBJ2-1
CDR3: CASRRTSGEQFF
DNA: TGTGCCAGCAGGCGGACTAGCGGGGAGCAGTTCTTC

D: TRBD2
size: -
length: 15
V: TRBV11-2
J: TRBJ2-1
CDR3: CASSSIAGVVYEQFF
DNA: TGTGCCAGCAGCTCAATAGCGGGAGTCGTGTATGAGCAGTTCTTC

D: -
size: -
length: 13
V: TRBV7-9
J: TRBJ1-6
CDR3: CASSLQGDSPLHF
DNA: TGTGCCAGCAGCTTGCAGGGTGATTCACCCCTCCACTTT

D: -
size: -
length: 14
V: TRBV28
J: TRBJ2-1
CDR3: CASCPDPSTNEQFF
DNA: TGTGCCAGCTGTCCTGATCCCTCCACCAATGAGCAGTTCTTC

D: -
size: -
length: 16
V: TRBV4-3
J: TRBJ1-6
CDR3: CASSLRTSSYNSPLHF
DNA: TGCGCCAGCAGCCTCAGGACCAGCTCCTATAATTCACCCCTCCACTTT

D: TRBD2
size: -
length: 21
V: TRBV3-1/TRBV3-2
J: TRBJ2-2
CDR3: CASSQEATWASGRAEAGELFF
DNA: TGTGCCAGCAGCCAAGAAGCAACGTGGGCTAGCGGGAGGGCTGAGGCCGGGGAGCTGTTTTTT

D: TRBD1
size: -
length: 14
V: TRBV29-1
J: TRBJ1-5
CDR3: CSAREGGANQPQHF
DNA: TGCAGCGCACGGGAAGGGGGCGCGAATCAGCCCCAGCATTTT

D: -
size: -
length: 17
V: TRBV7-9
J: TRBJ1-4
CDR3: CASSSPSQGHLNEKLFF
DNA: TGTGCCAGCAGCTCACCCTCCCAGGGACACCTTAATGAAAAACTGTTTTTT